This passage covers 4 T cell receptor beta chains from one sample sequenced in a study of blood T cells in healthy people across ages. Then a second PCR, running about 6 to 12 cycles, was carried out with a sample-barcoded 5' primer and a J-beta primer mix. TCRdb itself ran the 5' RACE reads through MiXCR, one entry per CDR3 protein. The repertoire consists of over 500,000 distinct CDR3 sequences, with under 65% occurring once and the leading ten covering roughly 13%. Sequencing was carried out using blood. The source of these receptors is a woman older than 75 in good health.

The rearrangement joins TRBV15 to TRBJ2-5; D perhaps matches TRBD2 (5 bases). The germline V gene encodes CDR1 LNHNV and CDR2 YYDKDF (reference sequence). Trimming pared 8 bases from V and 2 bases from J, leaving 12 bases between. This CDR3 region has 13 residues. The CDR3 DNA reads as TGTGCCACCGGCGAGCGGAAACAAGAGACCCAGTACTTC. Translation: CATGERKQETQYF.

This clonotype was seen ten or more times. The chain's CDR3 is CASSSLTGGYGYTF. The DNA for the CDR3 is TGTGCCAGCAGTTCCCTGACAGGCGGTTATGGCTACACCTTC. The chain uses TRBV6-5 and TRBJ1-2; a weak D match, TRBD1 (6 bases). The CDR3 covers 14 residues. Between the trimmed V and J ends, which lost 4 bases and 5 bases, there was a span of 14 bases. In germline, CDR1 is MNHEY, CDR2 SVGAGI.

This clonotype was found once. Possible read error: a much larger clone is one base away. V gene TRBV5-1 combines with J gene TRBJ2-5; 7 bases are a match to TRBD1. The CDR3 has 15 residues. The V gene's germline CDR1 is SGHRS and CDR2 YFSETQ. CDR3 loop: CAGRARQGPQETQYF. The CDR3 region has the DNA TGCGCCGGCAGGGCTAGACAGGGTCCCCAAGAGACCCAGTACTTC. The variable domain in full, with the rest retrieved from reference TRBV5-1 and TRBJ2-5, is KAGVTQTPRYLIKTRGQQVTLSCSPISGHRSVSWYQQTPGQGLQFLFEYFSETQRNKGNFPGRFSGRQFSNSRSEMNVSTLELGDSALYLCAGRARQGPQETQYFGPGTRLLVL.

The CDR3 is CASRFGQGPNQPQHF. In DNA, the CDR3 is TGTGCCAGCAGATTTGGACAGGGCCCCAATCAGCCCCAGCATTTT. The V call is TRBV12-3 or TRBV12-4, the J call TRBJ1-5; 8 positions match TRBD1. V lost 6 bases to trimming and J lost 3 bases; unmatched junction nucleotides: 7. The CDR3 is 15 residues long.